The 30 T cell receptor beta chains below come from one sample, sequenced in a study of T cell repertoires in cytomegalovirus infection. Which antigens these TCRs recognize remains unknown. TCRdb re-called the reads with MiXCR, one entry per CDR3 protein. In the table there are 160,000 or so distinct CDR3 sequences, roughly 22% of which are singletons. Sequenced material: CD8+ T cells from cultured PBMCs, taken from culture after CMV antigen stimulation. These receptors came from a human donor in good health (CMV status not recorded). Some clones in this sample may be carry-over from other donors' samples.

The V gene is TRBV7-9, the J gene TRBJ1-6; no clear D. Germline CDR1 reads SEHNR; CDR2 reads FQNEAQ (reference sequence). There are 15 residues in the CDR3. V was clipped by 4 bases and J by 0 bases, with 7 bases between them. In nucleotides, the CDR3 is TGTGCCAGCAGCTCAGACAACTCCTATAATTCACCCCTCCACTTT. Protein product: CASSSDNSYNSPLHF.

The V call is TRBV6-8, the J call TRBJ2-7; 10 bases fit TRBD1. Trimming cost V 0 bases and J 7 bases; bases outside gene matches: 6. This CDR3 region has 15 residues. CDR1 and CDR2 from the germline V gene are MNHGY and SAAAGT. DNA for the CDR3: TGTGCCAGCAGTTACTCGGGACAGGGGTATGAGGAGCAGTACTTC. It specifies CASSYSGQGYEEQYF.

The V call is TRBV4-1, the J call TRBJ2-5; TRBD2 agrees at 12 bases. The CDR3 contains 16 residues. Per germline, CDR1 MGHRA and CDR2 YSYEKL. J was trimmed by 1 base and V by 3 bases; bases with no gene match: 3. CDR3 DNA: TGCGCCAGCAGCCAGGTGACTAGCGGGGGCCAAGAGACCCAGTACTTC. Translation gives CASSQVTSGGQETQYF.

The count of this clonotype is one. This sequence joins TRBV7-9 and TRBJ1-1, with 9 bases identical to TRBD1. Germline-derived CDR1 and CDR2 are SEHNR and FQNEAQ (reference sequence). With V trimmed by 5 bases and J by 3 bases, 10 bases remained unmatched. The CDR3 covers 16 residues. The CDR3 DNA follows: TGTGCCAGCAGCATACCGACAGGGGGGTGGGACACTGAAGCTTTCTTT. It translates to CASSIPTGGWDTEAFF.

The genes are TRBV4-1 and TRBJ2-5; weak D call: TRBD2 (6 bases). CDR1 is MGHRA, CDR2 YSYEKL, per germline. The CDR3 runs 15 residues. Trimming pared 9 bases from V and 4 bases from J, leaving 21 bases between. CDR3 sequence reads: CASSDPGLRGETQYF. The CDR3 nucleotides are TGCGCCAGTTCTGATCCGGGACTCCGAGGAGAGACCCAGTACTTC.

In its sample, this clonotype was seen a few times. V gene TRBV12-3 or TRBV12-4 combines with J gene TRBJ2-3, with 8 bases matching TRBD1. Trimming cost V 6 bases and J 2 bases; bases outside gene matches: 10. The CDR3 consists of 16 residues. Here the CDR3 DNA reads TGTGCCAGCAGCCCAACCGGGACAGGTACCACAGATACGCAGTATTTT. It translates to CASSPTGTGTTDTQYF.

The rearrangement uses TRBV12-3 or TRBV12-4 and TRBJ2-3; 9 bases fit TRBD2. V shed 4 bases, J shed 4 bases, and the junction held 3 bases outside the gene matches. The CDR3 has 14 amino acids. The DNA of the CDR3 is TGTGCCAGCAGTTACGGCGGGGGGGCAGATACGCAGTATTTT. Encoded protein: CASSYGGGADTQYF.

This clonotype was detected only a few times. CDR3 sequence (DNA): TGTGCCAGCAGCCCACCTAACTATGGCTACACCTTC. It yields the protein CASSPPNYGYTF. The chain has TRBV9 and TRBJ1-2; D gene ambiguous. The CDR3 consists of 12 residues. Trimming pared 4 bases from V and 0 bases from J, leaving 4 bases between. Germline CDR1 and CDR2: SGDLS and YYNGEE.

The chain employs TRBV7-2 and TRBJ2-3; 9 bases agree with TRBD1. Germline CDR1 is SGHTA and CDR2 is FQGNSA. The CDR3 spans 16 residues. V dropped 4 bases and J dropped 3; count of bases not matched to a gene: 8. The CDR3 DNA follows: TGTGCCAGCAGCTCACTCCGGGACAGGGCAACAGATACGCAGTATTTT. Protein sequence: CASSSLRDRATDTQYF.

This clonotype showed up many times. V gene TRBV7-9 combines with J gene TRBJ2-3; 8 bases match TRBD2. Unmatched junction bases numbered 7, after V lost 5 bases and J lost 0 bases. CDR3 length: 16 residues. Germline V gene lookup returns CDR1 SEHNR and CDR2 FQNEAQ (reference sequence). For the CDR3, the DNA is TGTGCCAGCAGCAGTACTAGCGGATCTAGCACAGATACGCAGTATTTT. Its protein is CASSSTSGSSTDTQYF. The full variable domain, in which reference TRBV7-9 and TRBJ2-3 provide the parts outside the CDR3, is DTGVSQNPRHKITKRGQNVTFRCDPISEHNRLYWYRQTLGQGPEFLTYFQNEAQLEKSRLLSDRFSAERPKGSFSTLEIQRTEQGDSAMYLCASSSTSGSSTDTQYFGPGTRLTVL.

The rearrangement links TRBV28 to TRBJ1-3, with D tentatively TRBD1 (6 bases). The CDR3 extends over 14 amino acids. Between the trimmed V and J ends, which lost 6 bases and 8 bases, there was a span of 17 bases. CDR1 and CDR2 (germline): MDHEN, SYDVKM. The CDR3, as DNA: TGTGCCAGCAGCAACAGGGCAAGGGAGGACACCATATATTTT. Amino acids: CASSNRAREDTIYF.

This clonotype has a handful of counts. V gene TRBV12-3 or TRBV12-4 combines with J gene TRBJ2-1; TRBD2 aligns across 8 bases. This CDR3 region has 16 residues. The ends lost 6 bases at V and 5 bases at J; junction bases unmatched: 12. The CDR3 loop reads CASRIQGAGANNEQFF. In nucleotides, the CDR3 is TGTGCCAGCAGGATCCAGGGAGCGGGGGCTAACAATGAGCAGTTCTTC.

This clonotype came up a few times. The V gene is TRBV5-6, the J gene TRBJ1-1, with D maybe TRBD1 (6 bases). The CDR3 contains 17 residues. Germline CDR1 SGHDT, CDR2 YYEEEE. V was pared by 1 base and J by 4 bases, with 20 bases between. CDR3 sequence reads: CASSLNVGTQTSTEAFF. The CDR3 region has the DNA TGTGCCAGCAGCTTGAACGTGGGGACACAAACGAGCACTGAAGCTTTCTTT. Based on the CDR3 plus reference TRBV5-6 and TRBJ1-1, the full variable domain is DAGVTQSPTHLIKTRGQQVTLRCSPKSGHDTVSWYQQALGQGPQFIFQYYEEEERQRGNFPDRFSGHQFPNYSSELNVNALLLGDSALYLCASSLNVGTQTSTEAFFGQGTRLTVV.

J is TRBJ2-3 and V is TRBV6-5; D could derive from TRBD1 or TRBD2 (6 bases each). The V gene's germline CDR1 is MNHEY and CDR2 SVGAGI. V dropped 4 bases and J dropped 4 bases, with 27 bases sitting between them. The CDR3 is made up of 19 amino acids. Here the CDR3 reads CASSSLTGKDIRLADTQYF. DNA for the CDR3: TGTGCCAGCAGTTCCCTCACAGGGAAGGATATTAGACTAGCAGATACGCAGTATTTT.

This rearrangement joins TRBV30 to TRBJ2-7, with D perhaps given as TRBD1 or TRBD2 (6 bases each). V was trimmed by 0 bases and J by 3 bases, leaving 12 bases between them. Germline values: CDR1 GTSNPN, CDR2 SVGIG (reference sequence). This CDR3 has 14 amino acids. In DNA form, the CDR3 reads TGTGCCTGGAGTGTGGGGGGCGAGGGCTACGAGCAGTACTTC. It codes for CAWSVGGEGYEQYF.

This chain connects TRBV19 to TRBJ1-5; D unresolved. Trimming cost V 5 bases and J 1 base, with 12 bases left between them. The CDR3 totals 15 residues. Germline V gene data show CDR1 as LNHDA and CDR2 as SQIVND (reference sequence). The CDR3 coding sequence is TGTGCCAGTAGTGTGGGTCTTGCCAGCAATCAGCCCCAGCATTTT. As protein: CASSVGLASNQPQHF. The full variable domain, completed using reference TRBV19 and TRBJ1-5, is DGGITQSPKYLFRKEGQNVTLSCEQNLNHDAMYWYRQDPGQGLRLIYYSQIVNDFQKGDIAEGYSVSREKKESFPLTVTSAQKNPTAFYLCASSVGLASNQPQHFGDGTRLSIL.

This clonotype was counted a few times. The chain has TRBV7-8 and TRBJ2-3; the D is unclear. The CDR3 covers 13 residues. CDR1 is SGHVS, CDR2 FQNEAQ, per germline. V lost 1 base and J 5 bases, leaving 7 bases between the germline ends. In DNA form, the CDR3 reads TGTGCCAGCAGCTTAGTGGGTGTAGATACGCAGTATTTT. Translated, it gives CASSLVGVDTQYF.

The V call is TRBV6-6, the J call TRBJ2-1, with D possibly TRBD2 on 7 matching bases. The CDR3 runs to 17 residues. The V end lost 0 bases, the J end lost 7 bases, and 19 bases lay between the germline ends. From germline, CDR1 is MNHNY and CDR2 SVGAGI (reference sequence). Written as DNA, the CDR3 is TGTGCCAGCAGTTACTCGCTGGGGGGGCGTATGGGTAATGAGCAGTTCTTC. Translated, it gives CASSYSLGGRMGNEQFF.

This clonotype was counted only a few times. The chain uses TRBV11-2 and TRBJ1-2; 7 positions agree with TRBD1. V dropped 3 bases and J dropped 4; count of bases not matched to a gene: 2. CDR1 is SGHAT, CDR2 FQNNGV, per germline. This CDR3 comprises 13 residues. The CDR3 sequence: CASSLGQLYGYTF. The CDR3, as DNA: TGTGCCAGCAGCTTGGGACAGCTCTATGGCTACACCTTC.

In this sample, this clonotype turned up a few times. This chain links TRBV7-2 with TRBJ2-5; D is unresolved. The germline V gene has CDR1 SGHTA and CDR2 FQGNSA. Trimming removed 6 bases at V and 0 bases at J, with 14 bases between. CDR3 length: 15 amino acids. CDR3 amino acids: CASSTGPAYQETQYF. The CDR3 DNA reads TGTGCCAGCAGTACCGGACCGGCGTACCAAGAGACCCAGTACTTC.

The sample holds a few counts of this clonotype. The J gene is TRBJ1-2, the V gene TRBV7-2, with D perhaps TRBD1 (5 bases). CDR3 size: 12 residues. From germline, CDR1 is SGHTA and CDR2 FQGNSA. The V end lost 1 base, the J end lost 11 bases, and 11 bases lay between the germline ends. CDR3 residues: CASSLGGGRYTF. CDR3 nucleotides: TGTGCCAGCAGCTTAGGGGGCGGCCGATACACCTTC.

V is TRBV12-3 or TRBV12-4 and J is TRBJ1-3; no definite D call. This CDR3 contains 17 residues. V lost 3 bases, J lost 0 bases, and 15 bases lay in between. CDR3 in amino acids: CASSFVFDVDSGNTIYF. CDR3 DNA sequence: TGTGCCAGCAGTTTTGTCTTTGACGTCGACTCTGGAAACACCATATATTTT.

The V call is TRBV12-3 or TRBV12-4, the J call TRBJ2-7; a possible D gene is TRBD2 (5 bases). V was clipped by 4 bases and J by 5 bases, with 15 bases between them. This CDR3 is built from 14 residues. CDR3 bases: TGTGCCAGCAGTTCGGGATTGCCTCACCACGAGCAGTACTTC. It specifies CASSSGLPHHEQYF.

This clonotype was counted only a few times. The chain combines TRBV12-3 or TRBV12-4 with TRBJ1-3; 7 nucleotides match TRBD1. After removal of 5 bases from V and 0 bases from J, the junction contained 10 bases not matched to a gene. The CDR3 length is 17 residues. The CDR3 here is CASSGYRDSYSGNTIYF. The DNA of the CDR3 is TGTGCCAGCAGTGGATATAGGGACAGCTACTCTGGAAACACCATATATTTT.

CDR3 bases: TGCGCCAGCAGCCACGCCGGGACAGGGGTATATGGCTACACCTTC. It codes for CASSHAGTGVYGYTF. This rearrangement joins TRBV4-1 to TRBJ1-2; 10 bases map to TRBD1. The CDR3 sequence is 15 residues long. Looked up from germline, CDR1 is MGHRA and CDR2 is YSYEKL. With V trimmed by 3 bases and J by 5 bases, 6 bases remained unmatched.

In this sample, this clonotype turned up a few times. The rearrangement joins TRBV7-2 to TRBJ1-3, with 7 nucleotides matching TRBD1. The CDR3 has 17 residues. Germline V gene lookup returns CDR1 SGHTA and CDR2 FQGNSA. V lost 5 bases to trimming and J lost 0 bases; unmatched junction nucleotides: 10. The CDR3 DNA is TGTGCCAGCAGCCTCCCAGGGGGGCCCCTCTCTGGAAACACCATATATTTT. Residues: CASSLPGGPLSGNTIYF.

This clonotype appeared many times. The CDR3 DNA sequence: TGTGCCAGCAGTCCGGGGGCAGAGCAGTACTTC. Translation gives CASSPGAEQYF. The chain has TRBV12-3 or TRBV12-4 and TRBJ2-7, with D perhaps assigned TRBD1 or TRBD2 (6 bases each). The CDR3 length is 11 residues. The germline V and J ends were trimmed by 5 bases and 7 bases, with 9 bases remaining between them.

This chain connects TRBV6-1 to TRBJ1-5; 8 positions agree with TRBD1. This CDR3 has 15 residues. CDR1 is MNHNS and CDR2 is SASEGT in the germline V gene. Trimming at V came to 2 bases and at J to 6 bases, leaving 6 bases not matched to a gene. The chain's CDR3 is CASSELQGAVQPQHF. The CDR3 DNA is TGTGCCAGCAGTGAACTGCAGGGGGCCGTTCAGCCCCAGCATTTT.

The rearrangement joins TRBV6-2 or TRBV6-3 to TRBJ2-7; tentatively, D is TRBD2 (6 bases). V gave up 5 bases and J gave up 5 bases, with 10 bases separating them. The CDR3 has 12 residues. Germline V CDR1 and CDR2: MNHEY, SVGEGT. CDR3 loop: CASSKGLDEQYF. CDR3 nucleotides: TGTGCCAGCAGTAAGGGACTCGACGAGCAGTACTTC.

The chain uses TRBV7-6 and TRBJ1-1; perhaps TRBD1 as D (5 bases). Germline V lookup: CDR1 SGHVS, CDR2 FNYEAQ. CDR3 length equals 16 residues. V was clipped by 1 base and J by 0 bases, with 12 bases between them. CDR3 protein: CASSLGGILMNTEAFF. Here the CDR3 DNA reads TGTGCCAGCAGCTTAGGGGGCATATTGATGAACACTGAAGCTTTCTTT.